The rows below give T cell receptor beta chains drawn from one sample of a study of blood T cell repertoires in COVID-19. Profiling relied on immunoSEQ multiplex PCR, and the TCRdb table lists in-frame clones only, not all of them. The data contain 200,000 to 250,000 clones, approximately 88% of them singletons. Sequenced material: peripheral blood. The receptors were gathered from a man aged 55-75 years who had recovered from COVID-19. Both conserved end residues are part of each CDR3. A D gene is named only where the DNA matches it firmly. For some rows the clone size is stated as once, few or many, or as a class when expanded; others skip it.

d_call: .
j_call: TRBJ1-3
v_call: TRBV15
clone_size: .
cdr3_aa: CATSRDPRAGNTIYF
cdr3_nt: TGTGCCACCAGCAGAGATCCGCGGGCTGGAAACACCATATATTTT

d_call: TRBD1
j_call: TRBJ2-4
v_call: TRBV27
clone_size: .
cdr3_aa: CASSPTTSDRALAKNIQYF
cdr3_nt: TGTGCCAGCAGTCCTACCACCTCCGACAGGGCCCTAGCCAAAAACATTCAGTACTTC

d_call: .
j_call: TRBJ1-3
v_call: TRBV9
clone_size: .
cdr3_aa: CASSGPRGGSSGNTIYF
cdr3_nt: TGTGCCAGCAGCGGCCCAAGGGGGGGGAGCTCTGGAAACACCATATATTTT

d_call: .
j_call: TRBJ2-1
v_call: TRBV24-1
clone_size: .
cdr3_aa: CATSDTADRFSYNEQFF
cdr3_nt: TGTGCCACCAGTGATACCGCCGACAGATTTTCCTACAATGAGCAGTTCTTC

d_call: .
j_call: TRBJ2-1
v_call: TRBV6-2/TRBV6-3
clone_size: once
cdr3_aa: CASSLDSRSYNEQFF
cdr3_nt: TGTGCCAGCAGCCTTGACAGCCGCTCCTACAATGAGCAGTTCTTC

d_call: .
j_call: TRBJ1-2
v_call: TRBV6-5
clone_size: .
cdr3_aa: CASSQKSEEFYGYTF
cdr3_nt: TGTGCCAGCAGCCAGAAATCAGAGGAGTTCTATGGCTACACCTTC

d_call: .
j_call: TRBJ1-1
v_call: TRBV10-3
clone_size: .
cdr3_aa: CAISQTGKNTEAFF
cdr3_nt: TGTGCCATCAGCCAGACAGGCAAGAACACTGAAGCTTTCTTT

d_call: TRBD1
j_call: TRBJ2-7
v_call: TRBV15
clone_size: .
cdr3_aa: CATSISGTGIYEQYF
cdr3_nt: TGTGCCACCAGCATTTCCGGGACAGGGATTTACGAGCAGTACTTC

d_call: TRBD1
j_call: TRBJ1-5
v_call: TRBV2
clone_size: .
cdr3_aa: CASSQRQGINQPQHF
cdr3_nt: TGTGCCAGCAGCCAACGACAGGGCATTAATCAGCCCCAGCATTTT

d_call: .
j_call: TRBJ1-5
v_call: TRBV29-1
clone_size: once
cdr3_aa: CSVTLSTGGGQPQHF
cdr3_nt: TGCAGCGTAACCCTGAGCACGGGGGGCGGTCAGCCCCAGCATTTT

d_call: TRBD2
j_call: TRBJ2-1
v_call: TRBV11-2
clone_size: .
cdr3_aa: CASSLRTSGINEQFF
cdr3_nt: TGTGCCAGCAGCTTGCGGACTAGCGGGATCAATGAGCAGTTCTTC

d_call: TRBD2
j_call: TRBJ2-2
v_call: TRBV7-8
clone_size: .
cdr3_aa: CASTVRLAGGTNTGELFF
cdr3_nt: TGTGCCAGCACCGTGAGACTAGCGGGGGGGACTAACACCGGGGAGCTGTTTTTT

d_call: .
j_call: TRBJ1-2
v_call: TRBV6-6
clone_size: .
cdr3_aa: CASSPSNYGYTF
cdr3_nt: TGTGCCAGCAGCCCTTCTAACTATGGCTACACCTTC

d_call: .
j_call: TRBJ1-2
v_call: TRBV2
clone_size: once
cdr3_aa: CATPYPVPGPNYGYTF
cdr3_nt: TGTGCCACACCTTACCCCGTGCCAGGGCCTAACTATGGCTACACCTTC

d_call: TRBD1
j_call: TRBJ2-7
v_call: TRBV5-8
clone_size: .
cdr3_aa: CASMRQGAANEQYF
cdr3_nt: TGTGCCAGCATGCGCCAGGGGGCAGCTAACGAGCAGTACTTC

d_call: .
j_call: TRBJ2-5
v_call: TRBV30
clone_size: .
cdr3_aa: CAWRLGLPVPETQYF
cdr3_nt: TGTGCCTGGAGACTGGGACTCCCCGTCCCAGAGACCCAGTACTTC